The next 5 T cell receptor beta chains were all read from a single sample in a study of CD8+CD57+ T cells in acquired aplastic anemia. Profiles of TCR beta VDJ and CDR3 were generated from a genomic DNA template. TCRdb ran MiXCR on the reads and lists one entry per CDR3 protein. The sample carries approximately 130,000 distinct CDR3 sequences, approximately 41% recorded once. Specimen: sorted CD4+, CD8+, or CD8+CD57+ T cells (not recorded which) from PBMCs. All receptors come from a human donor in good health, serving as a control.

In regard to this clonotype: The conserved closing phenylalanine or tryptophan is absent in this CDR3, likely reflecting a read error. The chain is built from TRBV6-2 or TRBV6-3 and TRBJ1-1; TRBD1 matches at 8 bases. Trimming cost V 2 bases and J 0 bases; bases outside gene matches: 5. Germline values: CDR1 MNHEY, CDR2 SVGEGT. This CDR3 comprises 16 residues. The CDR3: CASSYRQGAVNTEAFL. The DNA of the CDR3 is TGTGCCAGCAGTTACCGGCAGGGGGCGGTGAACACTGAAGCTTTCCTT.

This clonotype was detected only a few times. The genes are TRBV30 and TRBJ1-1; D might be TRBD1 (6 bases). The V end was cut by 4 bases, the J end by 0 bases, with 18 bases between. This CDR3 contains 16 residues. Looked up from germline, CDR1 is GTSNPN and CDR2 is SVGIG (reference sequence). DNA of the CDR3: TGTGCCTGGAAGGGGGTGGGGGCACACATGAACACTGAAGCTTTCTTT. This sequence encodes CAWKGVGAHMNTEAFF.

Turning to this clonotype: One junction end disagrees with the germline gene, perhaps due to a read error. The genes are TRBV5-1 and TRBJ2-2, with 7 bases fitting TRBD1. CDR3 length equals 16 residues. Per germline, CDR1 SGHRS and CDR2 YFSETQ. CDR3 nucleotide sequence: TGCGCCAGCAGCATACGGGCGACAGGGCCCACCGGGGAGCTGCTTTTT. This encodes CASSIRATGPTGELLF.

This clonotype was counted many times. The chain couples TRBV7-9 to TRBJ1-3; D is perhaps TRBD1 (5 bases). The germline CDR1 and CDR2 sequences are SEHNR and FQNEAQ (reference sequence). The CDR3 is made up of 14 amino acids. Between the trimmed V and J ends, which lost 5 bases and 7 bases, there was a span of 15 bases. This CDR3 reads CASSRGDRGNTIYF. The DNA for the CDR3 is TGTGCCAGCAGCCGAGGGGACCGCGGGAACACCATATATTTT. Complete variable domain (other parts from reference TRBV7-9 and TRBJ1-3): DTGVSQNPRHKITKRGQNVTFRCDPISEHNRLYWYRQTLGQGPEFLTYFQNEAQLEKSRLLSDRFSAERPKGSFSTLEIQRTEQGDSAMYLCASSRGDRGNTIYFGEGSWLTVV.

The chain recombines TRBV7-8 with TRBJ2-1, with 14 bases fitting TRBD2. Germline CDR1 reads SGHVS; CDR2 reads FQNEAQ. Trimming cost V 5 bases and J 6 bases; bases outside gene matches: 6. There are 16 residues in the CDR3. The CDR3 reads CASSRLAGGEGNEQFF. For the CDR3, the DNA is TGTGCCAGCAGCCGACTAGCGGGGGGGGAGGGCAATGAGCAGTTCTTC.